This T cell receptor beta chain was recovered during a study of shared clonotypes between healthy human individuals. Study-level information: Plates per donor: three CD4 naive, three CD4 memory, two CD8 naive, one CD8 memory.

This CDR3 is built from 15 residues. With 3 bases removed from V and 2 bases from J, the gap between germline ends came to 14 bases. Germline CDR1 is KGHSH and CDR2 is LQKENI. Each of the donors was a healthy adult who was HIV-negative and had not had a recent acute infection or vaccination. Sequencing was performed with immunoSEQ multiplex PCR; in TCRdb, only in-frame clones are kept and a portion is missing. The table lists 1,500,000 or so clones, roughly 97% of them singletons. This rearrangement joins TRBV18 to TRBJ2-7; D ambiguous. The TCR was taken from a man in his thirties or forties in good health. Sample: naive CD4+ T cells sorted from blood. Subset defined: CD45RA+ positively selected. CDR3 DNA sequence: TGTGCCAGCTCACCTCCTGAGACGGGTCCCTACGAGCAGTACTTC. Translation gives CASSPPETGPYEQYF. The full variable domain, in which reference TRBV18 and TRBJ2-7 provide the parts outside the CDR3, is NAGVMQNPRHLVRRRGQEARLRCSPMKGHSHVYWYRQLPEEGLKFMVYLQKENIIDESGMPKERFSAEFPKEGPSILRIQQVVRGDSAAYFCASSPPETGPYEQYFGPGTRLTVT.